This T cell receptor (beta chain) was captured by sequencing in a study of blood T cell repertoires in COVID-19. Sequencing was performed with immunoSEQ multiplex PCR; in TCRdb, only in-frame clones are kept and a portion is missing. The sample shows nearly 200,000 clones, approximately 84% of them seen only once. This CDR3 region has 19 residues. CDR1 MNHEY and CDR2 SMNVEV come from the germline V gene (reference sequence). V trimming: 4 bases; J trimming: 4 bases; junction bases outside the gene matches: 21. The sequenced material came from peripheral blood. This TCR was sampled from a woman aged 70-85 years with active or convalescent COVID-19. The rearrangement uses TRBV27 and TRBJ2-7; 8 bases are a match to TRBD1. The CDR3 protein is CASSSLGKSPGGFRYEQYF. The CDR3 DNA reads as TGTGCCAGCAGTTCCCTCGGGAAGTCACCAGGGGGCTTTCGTTACGAGCAGTACTTC.